This TCR beta chain emerged from a study of T cells in Graves' hyperthyroidism and ophthalmopathy. The study's findings and limits: Most thyroid clonotypes with frequency above 0.001 were detected in blood.

Disease duration was under 3 months in the ophthalmopathy patients, who also had a Clinical Activity Score of at least 3 and a NOSPECS grade of at least 4. This clonotype was detected only a few times. The antigen is unknown. Template material for amplifying TCR beta CDR3 regions consisted of RNA transcripts. HTBI primers drove first-round RT-PCR of the TCR CDR3. Each CDR3 protein gets one entry after TCRdb re-called the multiplex PCR reads with MiXCR. The profile shows hundreds of thousands of distinct CDR3 sequences, roughly 22% of them singletons. In germline, CDR1 is LNHDA, CDR2 SQIVND (reference sequence). V trimming: 4 bases; J trimming: 7 bases; junction bases outside the gene matches: 6. The CDR3 sequence is 15 residues long.

Sequenced: blood. This chain connects TRBV19 to TRBJ2-2; the match to TRBD2 covers 10 bases. The sequence came from a woman in her 70s with Graves' ophthalmopathy. CDR3: CASSSGSGRNGELFF. In DNA, the CDR3 is TGTGCCAGTAGTAGCGGTAGCGGGAGGAACGGGGAGCTGTTTTTT.